The TCR beta chain described here comes from a study of cytomegalovirus exposure and HLA in healthy donors. This PCR relied on a set of 60 Vbeta primers and 13 Jbeta primers. Some clones are missing from TCRdb's copy, which holds only in-frame ones; the method was immunoSEQ multiplex PCR. There are some 130,000 clones in the sample, with about 1.8% held by the top ten. Germline trimming cut 5 bases from V and 4 bases from J; bases unmatched to any gene: 6. CDR1 is MDHEN, CDR2 SYDVKM, per germline. This CDR3 region has 14 residues. Broader study findings: The classifier reportedly diagnosed cytomegalovirus status with high specificity and sensitivity.

On this clone: Its antigen is still unknown.

The rearrangement links TRBV28 to TRBJ2-7; 9 bases are shared with TRBD1. This TCR came from a man younger than 35 in good health and CMV-seronegative. Sequencing input: PBMCs. The DNA of the CDR3 is TGTGCCAGCAGTAGACAGGGGGGGCCTTACGAGCAGTACTTC. Its protein is CASSRQGGPYEQYF. Supplemented by reference TRBV28 and TRBJ2-7, the full variable domain reads DVKVTQSSRYLVKRTGEKVFLECVQDMDHENMFWYRQDPGLGLRLIYFSYDVKMKEKGDIPEGYSVSREKKERFSLILESASTNQTSMYLCASSRQGGPYEQYFGPGTRLTVT.